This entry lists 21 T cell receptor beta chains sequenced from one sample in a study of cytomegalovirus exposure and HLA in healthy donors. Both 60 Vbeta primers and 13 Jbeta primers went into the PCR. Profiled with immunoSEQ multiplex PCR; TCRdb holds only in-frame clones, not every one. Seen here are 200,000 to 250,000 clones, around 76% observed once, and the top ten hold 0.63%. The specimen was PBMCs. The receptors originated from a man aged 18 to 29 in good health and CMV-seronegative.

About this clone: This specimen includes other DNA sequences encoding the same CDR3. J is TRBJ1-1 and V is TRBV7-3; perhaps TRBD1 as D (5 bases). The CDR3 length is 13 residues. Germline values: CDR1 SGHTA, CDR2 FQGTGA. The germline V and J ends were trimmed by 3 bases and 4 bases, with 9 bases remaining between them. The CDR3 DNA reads TGTGCCAGCAGCTTGGATAGGGGCACTGAAGCTTTCTTT. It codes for CASSLDRGTEAFF.

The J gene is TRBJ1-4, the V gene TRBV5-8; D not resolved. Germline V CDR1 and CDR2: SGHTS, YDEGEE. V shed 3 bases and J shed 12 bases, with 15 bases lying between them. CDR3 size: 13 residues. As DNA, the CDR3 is TGTGCCAGCAGCTGGGTTGCCAGGCCGGAACTGTTTTTT. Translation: CASSWVARPELFF.

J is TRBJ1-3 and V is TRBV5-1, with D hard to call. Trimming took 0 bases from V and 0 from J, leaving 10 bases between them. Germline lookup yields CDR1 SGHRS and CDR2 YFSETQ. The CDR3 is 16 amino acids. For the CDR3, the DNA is TGCGCCAGCAGCTTGGATTCTGCCTACTCTGGAAACACCATATATTTT. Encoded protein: CASSLDSAYSGNTIYF.

In DNA, the CDR3 is TGTGCCAGCAGTAGACAGGGTGTACACGAGCAGTACTTC. It translates to CASSRQGVHEQYF. The chain links TRBV6-6 to TRBJ2-7; 7 bases fit TRBD1. V shed 5 bases and J 5 bases; nucleotides not matched to a gene: 6. The CDR3 covers 13 residues. The germline CDR1 and CDR2 sequences are MNHNY and SVGAGI (reference sequence).

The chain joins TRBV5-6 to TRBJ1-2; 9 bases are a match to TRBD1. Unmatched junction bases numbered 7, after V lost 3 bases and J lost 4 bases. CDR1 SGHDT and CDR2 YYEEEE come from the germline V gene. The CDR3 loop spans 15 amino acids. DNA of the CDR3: TGTGCCAGCAGCTCCGAGGGACAGGGTGGCTATGGCTACACCTTC. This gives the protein CASSSEGQGGYGYTF.

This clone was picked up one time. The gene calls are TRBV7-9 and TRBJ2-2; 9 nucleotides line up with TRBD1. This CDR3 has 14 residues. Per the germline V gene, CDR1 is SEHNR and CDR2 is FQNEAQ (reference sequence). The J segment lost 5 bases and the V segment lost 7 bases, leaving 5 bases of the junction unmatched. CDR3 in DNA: TGTGCCAGCACGGGACAGGGTTTGACCGGGGAGCTGTTTTTT. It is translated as CASTGQGLTGELFF.

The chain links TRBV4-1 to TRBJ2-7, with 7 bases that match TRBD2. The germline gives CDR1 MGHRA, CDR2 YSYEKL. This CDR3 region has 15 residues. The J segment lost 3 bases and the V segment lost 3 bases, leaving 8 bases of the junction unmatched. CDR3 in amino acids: CASSQGGTQYYEQYF. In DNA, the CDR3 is TGCGCCAGCAGCCAGGGGGGGACCCAATACTACGAGCAGTACTTC.

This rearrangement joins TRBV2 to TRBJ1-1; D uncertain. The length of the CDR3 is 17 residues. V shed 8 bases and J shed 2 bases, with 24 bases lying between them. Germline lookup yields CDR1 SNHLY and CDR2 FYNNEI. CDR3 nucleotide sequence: TGTGCCAGCTTGTTTTCCGCGCTAGGAGGTTACAACACTGAAGCTTTCTTT. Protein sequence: CASLFSALGGYNTEAFF.

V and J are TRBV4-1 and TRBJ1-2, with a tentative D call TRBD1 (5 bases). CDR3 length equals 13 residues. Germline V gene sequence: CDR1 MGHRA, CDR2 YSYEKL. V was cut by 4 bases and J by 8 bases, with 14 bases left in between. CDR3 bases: TGCGCCAGCAGCCCCGGGACTCCTGGGGGCTACACCTTC. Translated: CASSPGTPGGYTF.

CDR3 bases: TGTGCCAGCCTGGGACTTAGCGACACGGAGCAGTACTTC. Translated, it gives CASLGLSDTEQYF. J is TRBJ2-7 and V is TRBV2, with D maybe TRBD2 (6 bases). Between the trimmed V and J ends, which lost 8 bases and 7 bases, there was a span of 18 bases. This CDR3 comprises 13 residues. Germline V lookup: CDR1 SNHLY, CDR2 FYNNEI.

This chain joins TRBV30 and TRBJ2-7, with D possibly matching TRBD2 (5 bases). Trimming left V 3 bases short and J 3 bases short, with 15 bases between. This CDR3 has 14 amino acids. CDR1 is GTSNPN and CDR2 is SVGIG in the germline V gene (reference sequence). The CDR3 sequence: CAWRRADINYEQYF. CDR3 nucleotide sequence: TGTGCCTGGAGGAGGGCTGACATTAACTACGAGCAGTACTTC.

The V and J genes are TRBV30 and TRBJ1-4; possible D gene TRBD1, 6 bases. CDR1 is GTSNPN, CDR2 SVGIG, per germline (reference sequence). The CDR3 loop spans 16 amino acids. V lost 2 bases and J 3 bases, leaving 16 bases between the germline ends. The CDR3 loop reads CAWSRGQKFANEKLFF. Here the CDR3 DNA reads TGTGCCTGGAGTAGAGGACAGAAATTCGCTAATGAAAAACTGTTTTTT.

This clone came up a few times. CDR3 in amino acids: CASSLDRQETQYF. In DNA, the CDR3 is TGTGCCAGCAGCTTAGACAGGCAAGAGACCCAGTACTTC. The chain has TRBV7-2 and TRBJ2-5; a weak D match, TRBD1 (5 bases). CDR1 SGHTA and CDR2 FQGNSA come from the germline V gene. Trimming stripped 1 base from V and 2 bases from J, with 5 bases between. The CDR3 contains 13 residues.

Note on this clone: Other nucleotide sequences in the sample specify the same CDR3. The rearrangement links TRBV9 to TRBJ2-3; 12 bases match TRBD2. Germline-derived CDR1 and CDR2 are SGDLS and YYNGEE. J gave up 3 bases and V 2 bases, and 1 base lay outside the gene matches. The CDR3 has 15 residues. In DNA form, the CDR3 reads TGTGCCAGCAGCGTCGGGACTAGCGGGACAGATACGCAGTATTTT. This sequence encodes CASSVGTSGTDTQYF.

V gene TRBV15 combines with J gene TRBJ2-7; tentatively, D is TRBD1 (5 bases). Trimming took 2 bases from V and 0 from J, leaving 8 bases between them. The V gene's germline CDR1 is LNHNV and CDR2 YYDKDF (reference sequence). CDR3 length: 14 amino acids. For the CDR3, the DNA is TGTGCCACCAGCAGACAGGGAAGCTCCTACGAGCAGTACTTC. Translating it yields CATSRQGSSYEQYF.

The CDR3 DNA sequence: TGTGCCAGCAGCCCGACCGACGGGGGGAATGAGCAGTTCTTC. The encoded protein is CASSPTDGGNEQFF. The chain couples TRBV2 to TRBJ2-1, with TRBD2 matching 7 bases. The length of the CDR3 is 14 residues. V shed 6 bases and J 7 bases; nucleotides not matched to a gene: 9. Germline V gene data show CDR1 as SNHLY and CDR2 as FYNNEI. The full variable domain, rest sourced from reference TRBV2 and TRBJ2-1, is EPEVTQTPSHQVTQMGQEVILRCVPISNHLYFYWYRQILGQKVEFLVSFYNNEISEKSEIFDDQFSVERPDGSNFTLKIRSTKLEDSAMYFCASSPTDGGNEQFFGPGTRLTVL.

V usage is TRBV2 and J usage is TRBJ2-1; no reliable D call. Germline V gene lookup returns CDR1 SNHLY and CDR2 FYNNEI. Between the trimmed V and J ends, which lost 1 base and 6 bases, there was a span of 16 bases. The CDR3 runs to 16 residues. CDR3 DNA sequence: TGTGCCAGCAGTGAAGAACCTCCTAGGCCCCCCAATGAGCAGTTCTTC. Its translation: CASSEEPPRPPNEQFF.

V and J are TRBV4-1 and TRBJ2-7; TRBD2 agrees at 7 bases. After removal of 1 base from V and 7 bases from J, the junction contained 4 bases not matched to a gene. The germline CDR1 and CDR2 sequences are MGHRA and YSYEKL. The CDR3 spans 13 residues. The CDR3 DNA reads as TGCGCCAGCAGCCAAGCAGTGCGGGGGGAGCAGTACTTC. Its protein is CASSQAVRGEQYF.

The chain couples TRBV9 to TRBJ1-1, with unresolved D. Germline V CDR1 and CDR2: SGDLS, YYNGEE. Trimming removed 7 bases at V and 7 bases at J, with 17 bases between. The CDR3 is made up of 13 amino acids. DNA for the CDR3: TGTGCCAGCTCTCTGGGCCCGCAGGATGAAGCTTTCTTT. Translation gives CASSLGPQDEAFF.

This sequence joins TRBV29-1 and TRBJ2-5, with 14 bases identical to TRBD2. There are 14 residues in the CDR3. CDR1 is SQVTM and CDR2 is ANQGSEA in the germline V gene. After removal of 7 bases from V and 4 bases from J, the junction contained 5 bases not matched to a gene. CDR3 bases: TGCAGCGGAGGACTAGCGGGAGGAGGAGAGACCCAGTACTTC. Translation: CSGGLAGGGETQYF.

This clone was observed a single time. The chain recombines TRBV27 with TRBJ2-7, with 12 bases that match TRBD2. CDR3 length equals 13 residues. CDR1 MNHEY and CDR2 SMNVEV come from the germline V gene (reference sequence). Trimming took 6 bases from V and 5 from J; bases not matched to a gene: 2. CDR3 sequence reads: CASRASGRDEQYF. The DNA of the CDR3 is TGTGCCAGCAGGGCTAGCGGGAGGGACGAGCAGTACTTC.